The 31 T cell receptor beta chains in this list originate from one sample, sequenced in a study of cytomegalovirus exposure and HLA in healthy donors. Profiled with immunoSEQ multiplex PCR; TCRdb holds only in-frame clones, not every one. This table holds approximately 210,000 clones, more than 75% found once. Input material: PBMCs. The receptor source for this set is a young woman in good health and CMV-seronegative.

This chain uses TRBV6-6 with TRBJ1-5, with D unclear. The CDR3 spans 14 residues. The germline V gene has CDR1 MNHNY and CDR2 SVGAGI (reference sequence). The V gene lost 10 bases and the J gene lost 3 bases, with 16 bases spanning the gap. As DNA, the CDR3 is TGTGCCACCTCTCCCGCGCCCGTCAATCAGCCCCAGCATTTT. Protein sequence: CATSPAPVNQPQHF.

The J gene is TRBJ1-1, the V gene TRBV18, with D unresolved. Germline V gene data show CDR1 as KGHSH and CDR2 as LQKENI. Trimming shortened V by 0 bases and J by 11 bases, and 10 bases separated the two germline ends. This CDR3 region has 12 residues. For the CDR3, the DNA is TGTGCCAGCTCACCACCGGCAGGCGTTGCTTTCTTT. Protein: CASSPPAGVAFF.

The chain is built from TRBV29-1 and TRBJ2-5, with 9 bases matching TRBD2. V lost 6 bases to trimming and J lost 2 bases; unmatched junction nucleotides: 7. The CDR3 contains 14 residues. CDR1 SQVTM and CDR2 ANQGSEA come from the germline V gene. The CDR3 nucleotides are TGCAGCGTCCGTGGGACTAGCAGTCAAGAGACCCAGTACTTC. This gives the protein CSVRGTSSQETQYF.

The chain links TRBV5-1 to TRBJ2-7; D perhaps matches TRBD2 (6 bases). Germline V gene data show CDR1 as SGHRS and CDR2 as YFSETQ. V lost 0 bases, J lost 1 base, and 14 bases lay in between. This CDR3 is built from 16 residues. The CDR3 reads CASSLGGLASSYEQYF. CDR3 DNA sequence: TGCGCCAGCAGCTTGGGTGGCCTAGCGAGTTCCTACGAGCAGTACTTC.

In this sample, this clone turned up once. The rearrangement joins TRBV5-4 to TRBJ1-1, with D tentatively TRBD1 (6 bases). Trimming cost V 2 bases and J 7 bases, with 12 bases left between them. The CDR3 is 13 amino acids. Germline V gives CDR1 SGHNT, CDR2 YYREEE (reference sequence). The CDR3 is CASSFLQGIEAFF. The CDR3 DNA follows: TGTGCCAGCAGCTTTCTCCAGGGGATTGAAGCTTTCTTT.

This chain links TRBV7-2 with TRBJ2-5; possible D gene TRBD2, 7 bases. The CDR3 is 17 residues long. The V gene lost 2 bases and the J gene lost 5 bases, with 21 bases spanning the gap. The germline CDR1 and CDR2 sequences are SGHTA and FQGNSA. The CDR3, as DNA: TGTGCCAGCAGCTTACAAGGTCGGGGGGCCACCCGGGAGACCCAGTACTTC. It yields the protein CASSLQGRGATRETQYF.

The CDR3 is CASSFPSDRSLNSPLHF. DNA of the CDR3: TGTGCCAGTAGTTTCCCATCGGACAGGAGCCTTAATTCACCCCTCCACTTT. The chain is built from TRBV19 and TRBJ1-6; 7 bases agree with TRBD1. V shed 5 bases and J 6 bases; nucleotides not matched to a gene: 13. The CDR3 covers 17 residues. Per the germline V gene, CDR1 is LNHDA and CDR2 is SQIVND (reference sequence).

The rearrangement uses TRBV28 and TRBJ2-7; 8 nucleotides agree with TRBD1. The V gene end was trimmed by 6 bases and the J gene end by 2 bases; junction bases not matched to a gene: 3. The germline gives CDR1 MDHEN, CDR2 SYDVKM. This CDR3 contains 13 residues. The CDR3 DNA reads TGTGCCAGCAGAGAGACAGGGGCCTACGAGCAGTACTTC. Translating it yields CASRETGAYEQYF. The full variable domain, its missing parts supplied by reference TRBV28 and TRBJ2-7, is DVKVTQSSRYLVKRTGEKVFLECVQDMDHENMFWYRQDPGLGLRLIYFSYDVKMKEKGDIPEGYSVSREKKERFSLILESASTNQTSMYLCASRETGAYEQYFGPGTRLTVT.

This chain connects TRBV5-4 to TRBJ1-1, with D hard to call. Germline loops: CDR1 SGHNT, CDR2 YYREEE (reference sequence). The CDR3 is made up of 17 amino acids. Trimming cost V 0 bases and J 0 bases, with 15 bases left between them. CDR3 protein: CASSLVYHTNMNTEAFF. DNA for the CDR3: TGTGCCAGCAGCTTGGTTTATCACACGAACATGAACACTGAAGCTTTCTTT. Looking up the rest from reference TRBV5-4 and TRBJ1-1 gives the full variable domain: ETGVTQSPTHLIKTRGQQVTLRCSSQSGHNTVSWYQQALGQGPQFIFQYYREEENGRGNFPPRFSGLQFPNYSSELNVNALELDDSALYLCASSLVYHTNMNTEAFFGQGTRLTVV.

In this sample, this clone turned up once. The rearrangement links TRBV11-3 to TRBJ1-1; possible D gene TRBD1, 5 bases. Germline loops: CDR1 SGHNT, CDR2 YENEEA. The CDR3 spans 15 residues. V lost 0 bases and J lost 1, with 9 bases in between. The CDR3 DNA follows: TGTGCCAGCAGCTTAGAGGGGGGGACGAACACTGAAGCTTTCTTT. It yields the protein CASSLEGGTNTEAFF.

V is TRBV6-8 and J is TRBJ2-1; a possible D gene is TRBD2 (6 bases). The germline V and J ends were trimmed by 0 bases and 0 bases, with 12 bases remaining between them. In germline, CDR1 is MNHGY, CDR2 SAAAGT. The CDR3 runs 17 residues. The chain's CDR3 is CASSYSSGGASYNEQFF. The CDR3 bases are TGTGCCAGCAGTTACTCGAGCGGCGGGGCCTCCTACAATGAGCAGTTCTTC.

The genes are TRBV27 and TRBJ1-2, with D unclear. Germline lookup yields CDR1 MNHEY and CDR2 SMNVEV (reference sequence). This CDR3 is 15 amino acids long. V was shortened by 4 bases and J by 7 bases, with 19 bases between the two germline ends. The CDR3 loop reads CASSSSPGLAGGYTF. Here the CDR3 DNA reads TGTGCCAGCAGTTCCTCGCCCGGCTTGGCGGGTGGCTACACCTTC.

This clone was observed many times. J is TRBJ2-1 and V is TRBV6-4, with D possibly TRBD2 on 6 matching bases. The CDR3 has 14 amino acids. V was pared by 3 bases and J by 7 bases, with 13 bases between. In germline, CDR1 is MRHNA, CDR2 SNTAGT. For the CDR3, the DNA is TGTGCCAGCAGTGATACGGGAGCGGAAAATGAGCAGTTCTTC. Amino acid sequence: CASSDTGAENEQFF.

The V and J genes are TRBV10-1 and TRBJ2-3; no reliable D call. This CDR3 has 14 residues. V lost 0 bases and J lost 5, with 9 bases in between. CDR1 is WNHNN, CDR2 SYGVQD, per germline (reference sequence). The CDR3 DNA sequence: TGCGCCAGCAGTGAGTCGGCAGGTGGAGATACGCAGTATTTT. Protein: CASSESAGGDTQYF.

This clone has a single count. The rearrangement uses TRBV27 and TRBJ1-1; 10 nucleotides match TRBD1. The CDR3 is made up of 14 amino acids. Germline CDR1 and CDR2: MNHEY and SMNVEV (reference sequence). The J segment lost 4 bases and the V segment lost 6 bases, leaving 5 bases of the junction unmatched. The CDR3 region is CASRRQGAITEAFF. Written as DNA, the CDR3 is TGTGCCAGCAGAAGACAGGGGGCCATCACTGAAGCTTTCTTT.

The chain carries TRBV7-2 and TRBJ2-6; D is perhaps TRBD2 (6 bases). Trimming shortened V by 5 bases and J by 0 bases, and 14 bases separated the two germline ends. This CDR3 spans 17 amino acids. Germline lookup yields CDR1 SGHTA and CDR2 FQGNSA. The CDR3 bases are TGTGCCAGCAGCCCTGTAGCGGTTAGCTCTGGGGCCAACGTCCTGACTTTC. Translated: CASSPVAVSSGANVLTF.

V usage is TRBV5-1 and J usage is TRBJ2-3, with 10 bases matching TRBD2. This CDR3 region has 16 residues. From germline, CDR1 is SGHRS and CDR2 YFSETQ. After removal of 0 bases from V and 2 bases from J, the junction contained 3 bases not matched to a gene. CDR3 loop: CASSLVLAGVTDTQYF. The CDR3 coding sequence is TGCGCCAGCAGCTTGGTTCTAGCGGGGGTCACAGATACGCAGTATTTT.

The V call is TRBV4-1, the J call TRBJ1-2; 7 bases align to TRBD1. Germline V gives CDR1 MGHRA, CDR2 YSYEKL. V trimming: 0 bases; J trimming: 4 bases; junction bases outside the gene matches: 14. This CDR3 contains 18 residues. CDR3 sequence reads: CASSQDDRVSLRPYGYTF. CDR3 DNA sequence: TGCGCCAGCAGCCAAGATGACAGGGTATCCCTTCGTCCCTATGGCTACACCTTC.

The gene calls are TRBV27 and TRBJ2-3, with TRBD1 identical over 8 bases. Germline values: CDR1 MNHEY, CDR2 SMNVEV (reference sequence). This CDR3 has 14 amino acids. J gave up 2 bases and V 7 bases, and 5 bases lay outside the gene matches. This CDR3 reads CASMRTGYTDTQYF. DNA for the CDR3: TGTGCCAGCATGAGGACAGGGTACACAGATACGCAGTATTTT.

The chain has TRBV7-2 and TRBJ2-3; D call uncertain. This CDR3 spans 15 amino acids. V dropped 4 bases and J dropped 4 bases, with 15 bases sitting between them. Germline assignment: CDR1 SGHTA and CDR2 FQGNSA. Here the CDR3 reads CASSSTMPRSDTQYF. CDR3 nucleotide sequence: TGTGCCAGCAGCTCTACTATGCCGAGGTCAGATACGCAGTATTTT.

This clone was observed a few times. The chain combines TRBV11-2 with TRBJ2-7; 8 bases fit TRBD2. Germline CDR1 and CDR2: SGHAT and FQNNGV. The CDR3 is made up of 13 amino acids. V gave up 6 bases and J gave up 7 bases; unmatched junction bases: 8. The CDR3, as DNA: TGTGCCAGCAGGGGGTCACAGCGGGAGGAGCAGTACTTC. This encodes CASRGSQREEQYF.

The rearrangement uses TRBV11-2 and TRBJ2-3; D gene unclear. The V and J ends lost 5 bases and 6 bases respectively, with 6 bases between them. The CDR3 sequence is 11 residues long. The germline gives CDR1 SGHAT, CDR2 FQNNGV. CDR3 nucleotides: TGTGCCAGCAGCCCCGAGGATACGCAGTATTTT. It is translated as CASSPEDTQYF.

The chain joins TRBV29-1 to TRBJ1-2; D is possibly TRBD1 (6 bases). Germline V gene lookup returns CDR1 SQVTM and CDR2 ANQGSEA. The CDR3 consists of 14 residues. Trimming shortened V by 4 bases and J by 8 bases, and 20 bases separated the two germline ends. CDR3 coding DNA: TGCAGCGTTGTGATCGGGATACACAGGGACGGCTACACCTTC. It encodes CSVVIGIHRDGYTF.

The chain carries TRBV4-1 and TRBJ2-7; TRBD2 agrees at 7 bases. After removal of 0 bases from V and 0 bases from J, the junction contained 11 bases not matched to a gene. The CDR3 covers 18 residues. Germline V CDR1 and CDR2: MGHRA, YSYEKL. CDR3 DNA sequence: TGCGCCAGCAGCCAAGACCCCAAGGGCGGGAGATACTCCTACGAGCAGTACTTC. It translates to CASSQDPKGGRYSYEQYF.

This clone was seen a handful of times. The CDR3 coding sequence is TGCGCCAGCAGCCAAGAGCAACGGCTAGCGGGGATCTACGAGCAGTACTTC. Translating gives CASSQEQRLAGIYEQYF. The rearrangement joins TRBV4-1 to TRBJ2-7, with TRBD2 matching 9 bases. Unmatched junction bases numbered 9, after V lost 0 bases and J lost 3 bases. The CDR3 runs to 17 residues. In germline, CDR1 is MGHRA, CDR2 YSYEKL.

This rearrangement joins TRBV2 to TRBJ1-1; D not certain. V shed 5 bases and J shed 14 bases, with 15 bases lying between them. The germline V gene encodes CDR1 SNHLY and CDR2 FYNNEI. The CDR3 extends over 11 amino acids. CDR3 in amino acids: CASSFYELRFF. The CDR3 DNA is TGTGCCAGCAGTTTCTACGAACTGAGGTTCTTT. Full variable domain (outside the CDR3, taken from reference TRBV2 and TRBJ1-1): EPEVTQTPSHQVTQMGQEVILRCVPISNHLYFYWYRQILGQKVEFLVSFYNNEISEKSEIFDDQFSVERPDGSNFTLKIRSTKLEDSAMYFCASSFYELRFFGQGTRLTVV.

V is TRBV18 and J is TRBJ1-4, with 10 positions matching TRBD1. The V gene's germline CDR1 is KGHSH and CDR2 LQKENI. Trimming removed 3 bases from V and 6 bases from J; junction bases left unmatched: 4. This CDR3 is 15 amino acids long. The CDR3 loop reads CASSPAGQGDEKLFF. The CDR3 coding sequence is TGTGCCAGCTCACCCGCCGGACAGGGGGATGAAAAACTGTTTTTT.

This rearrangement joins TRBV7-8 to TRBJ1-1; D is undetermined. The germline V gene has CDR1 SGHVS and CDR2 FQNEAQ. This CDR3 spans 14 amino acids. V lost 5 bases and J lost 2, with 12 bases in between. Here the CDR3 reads CASSRPGYNTEAFF. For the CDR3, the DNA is TGTGCCAGCAGCCGACCGGGTTACAACACTGAAGCTTTCTTT.

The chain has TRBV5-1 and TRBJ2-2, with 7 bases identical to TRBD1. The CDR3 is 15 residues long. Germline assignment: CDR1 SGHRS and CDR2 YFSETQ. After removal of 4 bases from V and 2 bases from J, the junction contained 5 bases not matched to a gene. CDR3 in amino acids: CASSGTALNTGELFF. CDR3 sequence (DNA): TGCGCCAGCAGCGGGACAGCCCTCAACACCGGGGAGCTGTTTTTT.

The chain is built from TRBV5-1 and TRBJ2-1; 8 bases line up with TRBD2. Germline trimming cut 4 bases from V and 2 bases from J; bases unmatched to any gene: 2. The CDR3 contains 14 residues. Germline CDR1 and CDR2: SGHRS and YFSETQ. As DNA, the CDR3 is TGCGCCAGCAGCCCGGGGGGGCCCTACAATGAGCAGTTCTTC. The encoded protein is CASSPGGPYNEQFF.

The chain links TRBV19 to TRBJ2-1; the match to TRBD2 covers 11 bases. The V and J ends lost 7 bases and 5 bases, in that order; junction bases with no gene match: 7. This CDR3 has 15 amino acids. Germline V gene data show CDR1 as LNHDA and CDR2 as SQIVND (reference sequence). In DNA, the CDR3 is TGTGCCAGTACGATTAGCGGGGGGGACCACAATGAGCAGTTCTTC. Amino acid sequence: CASTISGGDHNEQFF.